This TCR beta chain was captured by sequencing in a study of blood T cell repertoires in COVID-19 (dated by TCRdb to 2020 to 2022). Broadly, across the study: Samples covering the acute and convalescent phases of COVID-19 were provided by collaborators in the United States, Italy and Spain. The dataset comprised deeply sampled blood TCRbeta repertoires from subjects exposed to, actively infected with, or recovered from COVID-19. The repertoires were released in a freely available public database meant as a resource for research on the immune response to SARS-CoV-2. HLA class I and class II types, where available, came from metadata supplied by the sample provider rather than from assay-based typing. The samples were drawn from the first 160 participants of the ongoing ImmuneRACE study and from 1,200 or so subjects provided by 6 global collaborators. A de-identified subject ID, COVID-19 status, age in years and sex were almost always included in the sample metadata. The prospective study material was composed of cDNA or gDNA derived from T cells, B-cell-depleted T cells, or PBMCs.

Results and caveats for the whole study, not just this receptor: Clinical and demographic metadata were provided uncurated, with the amount varying by source and participant.

Remarks on this clone: Its recognized antigen is unknown. No much larger clone is present one base from it, and per-base qualities are unavailable.

Whole blood was collected in K2EDTA tubes by collaborating institutions according to the institutions' own protocols. For TCRbeta analysis, collaborators shipped samples as frozen whole blood, isolated PBMCs, or DNA extracted from either of those sample types. V and J are truncated by 0 bases and 8 bases respectively, leaving an intervening sequence of 4 bases. The cysteine opens and the phenylalanine closes a CDR3 of 12 amino acids. Here the CDR3 DNA is all that survives: 36 bases in frame from base 1. The CDR1 and CDR2 encoded by the germline V gene are LGHNA and YNFKEQ. The immunoSEQ Assay, a bias-controlled multiplex PCR, was used to amplify TCRbeta CDR3 regions from genomic DNA. The paper's data handling went like this. The number of nucleated cells in each sample was estimated from the amplification of reference gene primers within the assay. To quantify the absolute abundance of each unique TCRbeta CDR3 rearrangement, sequence reads were collapsed and filtered. For each sample, productive Simpson clonality was calculated as the square root of Simpson's diversity index over productive rearrangements. This immuneACCESS table, as held by TCRdb, lists in-frame sequences with V and J called but not all clones. Of the missing ones, under half trace to an unresolved V gene in checked studies; the others have no known cause. V and J calls and clone size come straight from that table; D and trimming were deduced from the DNA. For this sample the table gives 20,000 to 30,000 clones, of which more than 75% were detected only once. Together, the top ten hold around 25% of the sample.

The sequenced material came from peripheral blood. The source of this sequence is a human donor with active COVID-19. The donor label of this sample is uncertain. The chain links TRBV4-2 with TRBJ1-4; no confident D gene assignment can be made. In nucleotides, the sequence is TGTGCCAGCAGCCAAGAGAGGGAAAAACTGTTTTTT. The translation is CASSQEREKLFF.